Listed here are 27 T cell receptor beta chains from one sample, sequenced in a study of T-cell memory formation after mild COVID-19. In TCRdb, the 5' RACE reads were re-called with MiXCR into one record per CDR3 protein. The data show hundreds of thousands of distinct CDR3 sequences, with around 17% seen just once and approximately 21% held by the top ten. The sample was PBMCs or a T cell subset sorted from them (not recorded which). These receptor sequences come from a man between 18 and 35 years old who had mild COVID-19 (a few samples of this study predate the infection). Cell type and time point are not known.

This clonotype was found a few times. The rearrangement links TRBV20-1 to TRBJ2-1; 9 bases match TRBD2. The germline CDR1 and CDR2 sequences are DFQATT and SNEGSKA (reference sequence). The CDR3 is 15 residues long. Trimming removed 0 bases from V and 7 bases from J; junction bases left unmatched: 7. The CDR3 sequence: CSAREAGGPRNEQFF. CDR3 in DNA: TGCAGTGCTAGAGAGGCGGGGGGGCCTCGGAATGAGCAGTTCTTC.

The chain uses TRBV5-5 and TRBJ1-2; the D gene is possibly TRBD1 (6 bases). The germline V gene has CDR1 SGHKS and CDR2 YYEKEE (reference sequence). The CDR3 runs 14 residues. Between the trimmed V and J ends, which lost 0 bases and 4 bases, there was a span of 10 bases. The CDR3, as DNA: TGTGCCAGCAGCTTGGATGGGGGGCTCTATGGCTACACCTTC. It codes for CASSLDGGLYGYTF.

This clonotype was counted only a few times. The chain joins TRBV3-1 to TRBJ2-1, with 7 bases fitting TRBD2. The CDR3 has 14 amino acids. The germline V gene has CDR1 LGHDT and CDR2 YNNKEL (reference sequence). J lost 6 bases, V lost 1 base, and 3 bases had no gene match. This chain's CDR3 is CASSQGTRLNEQFF. Written as DNA, the CDR3 is TGTGCCAGCAGCCAAGGGACTAGACTCAATGAGCAGTTCTTC.

This clonotype was seen only a few times. The chain joins TRBV6-2 or TRBV6-3 to TRBJ2-7, with a weak D call TRBD2 (6 bases). The CDR3 extends over 14 amino acids. Germline loops: CDR1 MNHEY, CDR2 SVGEGT. The ends were cut back, 0 bases at V and 1 base at J, with 7 bases in the middle. CDR3 sequence: CASSYSGGSYEQYV. The DNA for the CDR3 is TGTGCCAGCAGTTACTCGGGAGGTTCCTACGAGCAGTACGTC.

V gene TRBV13 combines with J gene TRBJ1-1; possibly TRBD1 for D (6 bases). Germline-derived CDR1 and CDR2 are PRHDT and FYEKMQ (reference sequence). V was cut by 6 bases and J by 3 bases, with 14 bases left in between. The CDR3 has 14 residues. The CDR3 region has the DNA TGTGCCAGCAGGCGGGGGCTGGGGGACACTGAAGCTTTCTTT. Its protein product is CASRRGLGDTEAFF.

This clonotype was seen a few times. The chain links TRBV29-1 to TRBJ2-3, with no clear D. CDR1 and CDR2 from the germline V gene are SQVTM and ANQGSEA. V lost 7 bases to trimming and J lost 2 bases, with 16 bases between them. The CDR3 has 14 amino acids. This chain's CDR3 is CSGRGFDLTDTQYF. The CDR3, as DNA: TGCAGCGGCCGTGGATTCGACCTCACAGATACGCAGTATTTT.

CDR3 sequence: CASSSEGRGHTEAFF. In nucleotides, the CDR3 is TGCGCCAGCAGCTCGGAGGGGCGGGGGCACACTGAAGCTTTCTTT. This chain uses TRBV5-1 with TRBJ1-1; D might be TRBD1 (6 bases). Trimming took off 3 bases at V and 3 bases at J, with 15 bases between the two ends. The CDR3 runs to 15 residues. The germline CDR1 and CDR2 sequences are SGHRS and YFSETQ.

The V gene is TRBV5-1, the J gene TRBJ2-1; TRBD1 is a possible D gene (6 bases). The CDR3 is 16 residues long. CDR1 and CDR2 from the germline V gene are SGHRS and YFSETQ. V was trimmed by 0 bases and J by 7 bases, leaving 17 bases between them. The CDR3 DNA is TGCGCCAGCAGCTTGGGGACAGCCGTGGGGGTTAATGAGCAGTTCTTC. This sequence encodes CASSLGTAVGVNEQFF.

This clonotype was recorded once. The chain links TRBV13 to TRBJ1-2; D perhaps matches TRBD1 (5 bases). The V gene lost 4 bases and the J gene lost 3 bases, with 15 bases spanning the gap. CDR1 PRHDT and CDR2 FYEKMQ come from the germline V gene (reference sequence). CDR3 length: 15 residues. The CDR3 region is CASSSDRREDYGYTF. CDR3 bases: TGTGCCAGCAGCTCCGACAGAAGAGAGGACTATGGCTACACCTTC.

This clonotype was counted between two and nine times. V gene TRBV3-1 combines with J gene TRBJ1-3; no firm D call. With 4 bases removed from V and 0 bases from J, the gap between germline ends came to 16 bases. This CDR3 region has 17 residues. The germline CDR1 and CDR2 sequences are LGHDT and YNNKEL (reference sequence). The CDR3 loop is CASSRPQGPRSGNTIYF. CDR3 in DNA: TGTGCCAGCAGCCGACCCCAAGGACCTCGCTCTGGAAACACCATATATTTT.

This CDR3 reads CASSFLDRTPTDTQYF. The CDR3 DNA reads TGTGCCAGCAGCTTTCTCGACAGGACGCCCACAGATACGCAGTATTTT. J is TRBJ2-3 and V is TRBV5-6, with D possibly matching TRBD1 (6 bases). V was shortened by 2 bases and J by 2 bases, with 15 bases between the two germline ends. The CDR3 is 16 residues long. CDR1 and CDR2 (germline): SGHDT, YYEEEE.

The chain employs TRBV12-3 or TRBV12-4 and TRBJ1-1; TRBD1 is a possible D gene (6 bases). This CDR3 spans 13 amino acids. Trimming removed 5 bases from V and 3 bases from J, with 10 bases in between. The CDR3 is CASSSRGYTEAFF. DNA for the CDR3: TGTGCCAGCAGTAGCAGGGGATACACTGAAGCTTTCTTT.

The chain carries TRBV20-1 and TRBJ1-2; 8 bases are a match to TRBD1. The V gene end was trimmed by 0 bases and the J gene end by 7 bases; junction bases not matched to a gene: 10. Germline V gene lookup returns CDR1 DFQATT and CDR2 SNEGSKA (reference sequence). The CDR3 covers 15 residues. The CDR3 sequence: CSARDWTGYGRGYTF. The CDR3 region has the DNA TGCAGTGCTAGAGATTGGACAGGGTATGGTCGTGGCTACACCTTC.

The V and J genes are TRBV10-3 and TRBJ1-2; TRBD1 is a possible D gene (5 bases). Trimming removed 8 bases at V and 3 bases at J, with 10 bases between. There are 12 residues in the CDR3. Germline V gene lookup returns CDR1 ENHRY and CDR2 SYGVKD. This CDR3 is CAIYRYDYGYTF. In DNA, the CDR3 is TGTGCCATCTACAGGTATGACTATGGCTACACCTTC.

Concerning this clonotype itself: Since the CDR3 does not end with the conserved phenylalanine or tryptophan, this likely comes from a read error. This rearrangement joins TRBV11-1 to TRBJ1-2; D is undetermined. CDR1 and CDR2 from the germline V gene are SGHAT and FQDESV (reference sequence). Trimming removed 2 bases from V and 8 bases from J, with 9 bases in between. CDR3 length: 12 residues. The CDR3 nucleotides are TGTGCCAGCAGCTTATGGAGAGAGGGCTACACCTTA. It specifies CASSLWREGYTL.

A few counts support this clonotype. This sequence joins TRBV25-1 and TRBJ2-5; 8 positions match TRBD2. The germline gives CDR1 MGHDK, CDR2 SYGVNS. The CDR3 is made up of 16 amino acids. The junction had 6 bases not matched to a gene; V was cut back by 1 base and J by 2 bases. CDR3 in DNA: TGTGCCAGCAGTGAATGGCGAGCGGGGGATCAAGAGACCCAGTACTTC. Amino acid sequence: CASSEWRAGDQETQYF.

A few counts support this clonotype. V and J are TRBV11-2 and TRBJ2-2; tentatively, D is TRBD2 (6 bases). Trimming shortened V by 6 bases and J by 5 bases, and 13 bases separated the two germline ends. This CDR3 spans 14 amino acids. From germline, CDR1 is SGHAT and CDR2 FQNNGV. CDR3 sequence: CASREGHSTGELFF. The CDR3 DNA sequence: TGTGCCAGCAGGGAGGGTCACTCGACCGGGGAGCTGTTTTTT.

This clonotype turned up a few times. The chain has TRBV12-3 or TRBV12-4 and TRBJ1-2; D unclear. Trimming removed 6 bases at V and 2 bases at J, with 25 bases between. The CDR3 sequence is 18 residues long. The CDR3 sequence is CASSLRTDSFFTNYGYTF. The DNA for the CDR3 is TGTGCCAGCAGCCTTCGGACGGATTCGTTCTTCACAAACTATGGCTACACCTTC.

The genes are TRBV20-1 and TRBJ2-7, with no clear D. The CDR3 consists of 13 residues. Trimming removed 7 bases at V and 2 bases at J, with 15 bases between. The germline V gene has CDR1 DFQATT and CDR2 SNEGSKA (reference sequence). CDR3 in DNA: TGCAGTGTATTGGTTCGCAGACCCTACGAGCAGTACTTC. As protein: CSVLVRRPYEQYF.

The V gene is TRBV29-1, the J gene TRBJ2-3; no clear D. Germline assignment: CDR1 SQVTM and CDR2 ANQGSEA. CDR3 length equals 12 residues. V dropped 3 bases and J dropped 2 bases, with 6 bases sitting between them. CDR3 region: CSVDILTDTQYF. The CDR3 DNA reads as TGCAGCGTTGATATCCTCACAGATACGCAGTATTTT.

This chain uses TRBV10-3 with TRBJ1-2, with TRBD1 matching 8 bases. Germline V gene lookup returns CDR1 ENHRY and CDR2 SYGVKD. Trimming took 4 bases from V and 4 from J; bases not matched to a gene: 2. CDR3 size: 13 residues. The CDR3 loop is CAISGTGSYGYTF. The CDR3 nucleotides are TGTGCCATCAGTGGGACAGGGAGCTATGGCTACACCTTC.

The V gene is TRBV28, the J gene TRBJ1-5; a possible D gene is TRBD1 (6 bases). There are 17 residues in the CDR3. V lost 3 bases and J lost 0, with 15 bases in between. In germline, CDR1 is MDHEN, CDR2 SYDVKM. The CDR3 is CASSFRFWTDSNQPQHF. The CDR3 DNA reads as TGTGCCAGCAGTTTCCGGTTCTGGACAGATAGCAATCAGCCCCAGCATTTT.

This clonotype was observed once. The V gene is TRBV7-9, the J gene TRBJ1-1, with TRBD1 identical over 8 bases. J lost 8 bases, V lost 5 bases, and 10 bases had no gene match. The CDR3 covers 14 residues. CDR1 is SEHNR, CDR2 FQNEAQ, per germline (reference sequence). CDR3 sequence (DNA): TGTGCCAGCAGCCCAGAGGACAGGGTGGTGGAAGCTTTCTTT. It specifies CASSPEDRVVEAFF.

V usage is TRBV29-1 and J usage is TRBJ2-5, with D possibly TRBD1 on 6 matching bases. From germline, CDR1 is SQVTM and CDR2 ANQGSEA. The CDR3 length is 13 residues. V was clipped by 5 bases and J by 2 bases, with 12 bases between them. CDR3 DNA: TGCAGCGTTTCTCACAGGGTGCAAGAGACCCAGTACTTC. This gives the protein CSVSHRVQETQYF.

This clonotype showed up just a few times. The chain has TRBV10-3 and TRBJ2-1; 12 nucleotides align to TRBD2. The CDR3 runs 16 residues. Germline CDR1 and CDR2: ENHRY and SYGVKD. The junction had 8 bases not matched to a gene; V was cut back by 9 bases and J by 2 bases. The CDR3 loop is CAIGLAGTLAYNEQFF. The CDR3, as DNA: TGTGCCATTGGACTAGCGGGGACTCTCGCCTACAATGAGCAGTTCTTC.

This clonotype was observed a few times. This chain connects TRBV6-6 to TRBJ1-4; 8 nucleotides align to TRBD1. Germline CDR1 is MNHNY and CDR2 is SVGAGI (reference sequence). The junction had 0 bases not matched to a gene; V was cut back by 2 bases and J by 7 bases. The length of the CDR3 is 13 residues. CDR3 nucleotides: TGTGCCAGCAGTTACGGGACAGGTGAAAAACTGTTTTTT. This codes for CASSYGTGEKLFF.

This clonotype occurred a few times. V and J are TRBV7-3 and TRBJ1-2, with D unclear. This CDR3 has 14 amino acids. Trimming cost V 3 bases and J 2 bases, with 10 bases left between them. Germline V gene data show CDR1 as SGHTA and CDR2 as FQGTGA. CDR3 bases: TGTGCCAGCAGCTTGGACGGACTAAACTATGGCTACACCTTC. Translating it yields CASSLDGLNYGYTF.